This entry describes one T cell receptor beta chain. Assay: immunoSEQ multiplex PCR; the TCRdb copy retains only in-frame clones and omits some. Among over 450,000 clones listed, roughly 87% were seen once. This specimen belongs to a study of Ad26.COV2.S vaccination and SARS-CoV-2 variants. As to treatment: 15 to 20 received Ad26.COV2.S at low or high dose, single or two shots; 5 received placebo; per-sample allocation not given. Day 63 after the first vaccine or placebo injection was the time point for sampling. Adults aged 18-55 years in Boston included the donor. Built on an Ad26 vector, the vaccine expressed Wuhan-strain SARS-CoV-2 spike. The sequencing here drew on peripheral blood, taken in a trial of Ad26.COV2.S vaccine versus placebo. The sequence was obtained from a person aged 18-65 years who received the Ad26.COV2.S COVID-19 vaccine or a placebo.

CDR3 nucleotide sequence: TGCAGTGCTAGTCCCACAGGGGGCGCATGGGGAGCTTTCTTT. Translation: CSASPTGGAWGAFF. This chain uses TRBV20-1 with TRBJ1-1, with 9 nucleotides matching TRBD1. CDR3 length: 14 amino acids. The germline V gene has CDR1 DFQATT and CDR2 SNEGSKA (reference sequence). J lost 10 bases, V lost 3 bases, and 12 bases had no gene match.